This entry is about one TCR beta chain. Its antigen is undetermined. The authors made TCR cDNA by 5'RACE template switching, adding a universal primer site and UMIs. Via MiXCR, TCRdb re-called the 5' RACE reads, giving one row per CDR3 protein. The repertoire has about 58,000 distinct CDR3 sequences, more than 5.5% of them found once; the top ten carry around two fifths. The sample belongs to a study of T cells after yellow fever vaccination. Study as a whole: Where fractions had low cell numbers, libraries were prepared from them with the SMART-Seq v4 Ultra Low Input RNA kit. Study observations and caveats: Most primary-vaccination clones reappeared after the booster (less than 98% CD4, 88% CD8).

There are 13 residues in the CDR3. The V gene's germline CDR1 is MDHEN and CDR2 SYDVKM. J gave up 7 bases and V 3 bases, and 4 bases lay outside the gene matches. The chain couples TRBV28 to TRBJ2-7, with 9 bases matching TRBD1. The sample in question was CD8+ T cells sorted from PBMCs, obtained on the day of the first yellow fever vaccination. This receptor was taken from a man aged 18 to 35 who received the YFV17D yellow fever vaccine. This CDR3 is CASSFIGTGEQYV. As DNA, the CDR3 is TGTGCCAGCAGTTTTATCGGGACAGGGGAGCAGTACGTC.